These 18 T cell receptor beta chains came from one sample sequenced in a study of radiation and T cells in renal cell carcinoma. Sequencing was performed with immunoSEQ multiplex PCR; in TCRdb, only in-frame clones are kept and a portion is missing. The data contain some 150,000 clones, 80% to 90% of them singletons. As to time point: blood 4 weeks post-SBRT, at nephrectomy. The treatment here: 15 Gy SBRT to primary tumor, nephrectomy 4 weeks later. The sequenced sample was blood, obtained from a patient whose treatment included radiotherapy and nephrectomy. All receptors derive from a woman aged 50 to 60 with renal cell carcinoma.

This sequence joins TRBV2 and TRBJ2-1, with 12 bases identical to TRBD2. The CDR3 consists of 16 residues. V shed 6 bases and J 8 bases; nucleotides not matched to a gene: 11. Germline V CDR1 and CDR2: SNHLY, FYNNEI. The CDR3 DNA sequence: TGTGCCAGCAGCCCCGGACTAGCGGGGCGTAGCGATGAGCAGTTCTTC. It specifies CASSPGLAGRSDEQFF.

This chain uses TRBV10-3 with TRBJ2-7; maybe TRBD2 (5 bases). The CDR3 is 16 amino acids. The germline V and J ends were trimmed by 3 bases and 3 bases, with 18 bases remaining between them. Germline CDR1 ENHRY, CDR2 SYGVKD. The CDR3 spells CAISDPGLEGIYEQYF. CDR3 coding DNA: TGTGCCATCAGTGATCCTGGGTTAGAGGGTATCTACGAGCAGTACTTC.

The CDR3 loop reads CASTHDRGINYGYTF. CDR3 nucleotides: TGTGCCAGCACCCATGACAGGGGTATTAACTATGGCTACACCTTC. The chain combines TRBV28 with TRBJ1-2, with 8 nucleotides matching TRBD1. Germline assignment: CDR1 MDHEN and CDR2 SYDVKM. J gave up 1 base and V 7 bases, and 8 bases lay outside the gene matches. The CDR3 contains 15 residues.

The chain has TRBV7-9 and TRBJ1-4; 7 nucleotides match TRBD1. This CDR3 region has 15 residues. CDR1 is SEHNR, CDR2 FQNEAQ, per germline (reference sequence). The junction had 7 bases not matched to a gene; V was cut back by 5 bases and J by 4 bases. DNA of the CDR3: TGTGCCAGCAGCCCCCTACAGGGGCGTAATGAAAAACTGTTTTTT. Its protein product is CASSPLQGRNEKLFF.

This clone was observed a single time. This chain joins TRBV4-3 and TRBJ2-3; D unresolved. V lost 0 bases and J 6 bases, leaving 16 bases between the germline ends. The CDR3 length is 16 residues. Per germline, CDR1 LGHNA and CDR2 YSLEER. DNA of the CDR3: TGCGCCAGCAGCCAAGAAGCGCCTACAGTCGGGGATACGCAGTATTTT. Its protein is CASSQEAPTVGDTQYF.

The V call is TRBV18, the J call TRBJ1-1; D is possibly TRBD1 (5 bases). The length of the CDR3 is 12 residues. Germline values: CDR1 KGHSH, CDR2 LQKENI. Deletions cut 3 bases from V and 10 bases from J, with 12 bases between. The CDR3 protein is CASSPDGGGAFF. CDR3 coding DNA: TGTGCCAGCTCACCCGACGGGGGAGGAGCTTTCTTT.

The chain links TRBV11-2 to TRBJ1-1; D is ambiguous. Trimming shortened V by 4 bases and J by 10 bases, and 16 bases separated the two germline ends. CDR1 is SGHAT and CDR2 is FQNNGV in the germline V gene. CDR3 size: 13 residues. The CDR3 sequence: CASSSLRAVGAFF. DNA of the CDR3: TGTGCCAGCAGCTCCCTCCGTGCAGTGGGAGCTTTCTTT.

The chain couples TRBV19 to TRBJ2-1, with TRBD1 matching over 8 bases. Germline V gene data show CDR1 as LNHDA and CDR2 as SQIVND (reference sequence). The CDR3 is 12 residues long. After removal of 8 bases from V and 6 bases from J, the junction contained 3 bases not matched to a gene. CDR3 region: CASRQGSNEQFF. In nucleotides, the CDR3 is TGTGCCAGTCGACAGGGGAGCAATGAGCAGTTCTTC.

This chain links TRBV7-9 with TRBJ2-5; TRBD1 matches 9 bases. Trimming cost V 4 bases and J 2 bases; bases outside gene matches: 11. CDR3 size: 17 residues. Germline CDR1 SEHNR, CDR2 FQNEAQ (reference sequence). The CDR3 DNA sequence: TGTGCCAGCAGCTACCAAAAAGGACAGGGGCCACAAGAGACCCAGTACTTC. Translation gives CASSYQKGQGPQETQYF.

The CDR3 loop is CASSSYRDGGANVLTF. CDR3 nucleotide sequence: TGCGCCAGCAGCTCGTACAGGGATGGCGGGGCCAACGTCCTGACTTTC. This rearrangement joins TRBV5-1 to TRBJ2-6; maybe TRBD1 (6 bases). The CDR3 is 16 amino acids. V dropped 3 bases and J dropped 4 bases, with 14 bases sitting between them. Germline CDR1 reads SGHRS; CDR2 reads YFSETQ.

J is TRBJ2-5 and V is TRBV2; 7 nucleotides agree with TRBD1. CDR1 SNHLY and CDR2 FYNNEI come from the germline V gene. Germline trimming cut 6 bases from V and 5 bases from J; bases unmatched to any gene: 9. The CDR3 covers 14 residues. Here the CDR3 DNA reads TGTGCCAGCAGCGTGGACAGGCCCCCGGAGACCCAGTACTTC. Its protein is CASSVDRPPETQYF.

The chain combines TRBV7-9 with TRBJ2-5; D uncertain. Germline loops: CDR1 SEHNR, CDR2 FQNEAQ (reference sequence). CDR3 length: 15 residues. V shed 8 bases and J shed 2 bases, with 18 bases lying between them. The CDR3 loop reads CASSPWTRLQETQYF. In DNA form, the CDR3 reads TGTGCCAGCTCCCCTTGGACCAGATTACAAGAGACCCAGTACTTC. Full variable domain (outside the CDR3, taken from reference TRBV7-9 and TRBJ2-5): DTGVSQNPRHKITKRGQNVTFRCDPISEHNRLYWYRQTLGQGPEFLTYFQNEAQLEKSRLLSDRFSAERPKGSFSTLEIQRTEQGDSAMYLCASSPWTRLQETQYFGPGTRLLVL.

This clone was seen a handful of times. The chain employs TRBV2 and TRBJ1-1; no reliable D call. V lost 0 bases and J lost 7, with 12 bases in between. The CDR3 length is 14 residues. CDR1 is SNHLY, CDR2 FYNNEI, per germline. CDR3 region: CASSEAMGKGEAFF. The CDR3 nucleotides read TGTGCCAGCAGTGAAGCGATGGGCAAGGGTGAAGCTTTCTTT.

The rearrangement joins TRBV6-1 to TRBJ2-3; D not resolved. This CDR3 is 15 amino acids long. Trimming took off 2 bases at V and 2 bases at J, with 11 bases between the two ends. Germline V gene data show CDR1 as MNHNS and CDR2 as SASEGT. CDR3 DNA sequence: TGTGCCAGCAGTGAATCACAGATCCACACAGATACGCAGTATTTT. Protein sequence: CASSESQIHTDTQYF.

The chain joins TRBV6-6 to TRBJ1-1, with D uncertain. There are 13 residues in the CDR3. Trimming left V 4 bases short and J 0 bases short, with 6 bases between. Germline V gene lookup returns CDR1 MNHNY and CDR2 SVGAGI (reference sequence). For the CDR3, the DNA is TGTGCCAGCAGTTCCTCGTTGAACACTGAAGCTTTCTTT. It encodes CASSSSLNTEAFF.

CDR3 coding DNA: TGTGCCAGCAGGGCAGGGGGCCCCACCTCCTACGAGCAGTACTTC. This encodes CASRAGGPTSYEQYF. V usage is TRBV5-4 and J usage is TRBJ2-7; 8 bases are shared with TRBD1. V gave up 5 bases and J gave up 0 bases; unmatched junction bases: 7. The CDR3 totals 15 residues. CDR1 and CDR2 from the germline V gene are SGHNT and YYREEE (reference sequence).

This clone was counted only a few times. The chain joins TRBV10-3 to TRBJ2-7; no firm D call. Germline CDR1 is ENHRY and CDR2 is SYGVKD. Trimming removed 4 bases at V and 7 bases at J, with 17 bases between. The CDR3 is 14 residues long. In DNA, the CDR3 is TGTGCCATCAGTGGGAAGACACCGACTGGAGAGCAGTACTTC. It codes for CAISGKTPTGEQYF.

CDR3 protein: CASSDPGGRTDTQYF. The CDR3 nucleotides read TGCGCCAGCAGTGACCCCGGGGGGCGCACAGATACGCAGTATTTT. The chain is built from TRBV10-1 and TRBJ2-3; perhaps TRBD2 as D (7 bases). Trimming removed 3 bases at V and 1 base at J, with 11 bases between. The CDR3 sequence is 15 residues long. CDR1 WNHNN and CDR2 SYGVQD come from the germline V gene (reference sequence).